This record concerns one T cell receptor beta chain sequence. The data are from a study of T cell responses to AZD1222 COVID-19 vaccine. Using immunoSEQ multiplex PCR, the repertoire was profiled, and TCRdb retains in-frame clones only, with some absent. Among about 110,000 clones listed, 70% to 90% were seen once. The specimen comprised peripheral blood, sampled on day 0 of AZD1222 vaccination. The sequence derives from an adult in good health.

In DNA, the CDR3 is TGCGCCAGCAGCACCCCAGACAGGGGATTACCTGAAGCTTTCTTT. Its protein product is CASSTPDRGLPEAFF. J is TRBJ1-1 and V is TRBV5-1; TRBD1 agrees at 8 bases. The ends lost 4 bases at V and 6 bases at J; junction bases unmatched: 11. Germline loops: CDR1 SGHRS, CDR2 YFSETQ. The CDR3 is made up of 15 amino acids.